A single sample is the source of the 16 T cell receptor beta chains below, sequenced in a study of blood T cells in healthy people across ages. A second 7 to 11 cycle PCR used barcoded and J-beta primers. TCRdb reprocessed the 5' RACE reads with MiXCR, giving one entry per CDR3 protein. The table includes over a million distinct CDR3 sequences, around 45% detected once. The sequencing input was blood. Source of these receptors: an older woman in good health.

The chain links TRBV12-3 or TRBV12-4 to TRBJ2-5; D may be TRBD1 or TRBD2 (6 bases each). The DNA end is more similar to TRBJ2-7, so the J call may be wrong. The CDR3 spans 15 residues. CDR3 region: CASSLRGGRGVEQYF. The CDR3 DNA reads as TGTGCCAGCAGTTTGAGAGGGGGGAGAGGAGTCGAGCAGTACTTC.

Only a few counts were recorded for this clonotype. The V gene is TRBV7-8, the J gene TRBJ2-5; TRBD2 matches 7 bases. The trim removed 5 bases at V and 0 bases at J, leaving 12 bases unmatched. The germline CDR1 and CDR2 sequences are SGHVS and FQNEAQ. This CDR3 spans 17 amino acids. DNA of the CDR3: TGTGCCAGCAGCCCCACCGGAAGGGAGGGTCACCAAGAGACCCAGTACTTC. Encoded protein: CASSPTGREGHQETQYF.

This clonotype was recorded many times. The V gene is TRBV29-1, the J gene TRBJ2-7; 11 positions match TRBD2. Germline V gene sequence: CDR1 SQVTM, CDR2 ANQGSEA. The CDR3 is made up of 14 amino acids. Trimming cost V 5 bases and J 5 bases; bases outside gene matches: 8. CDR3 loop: CSVHTSGSAHEQYF. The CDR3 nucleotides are TGCAGCGTTCACACTAGCGGGAGCGCCCACGAGCAGTACTTC.

CDR3 DNA: TGTGCCAGCAGCTCTAGCGGAGGCGACTACAATGAGCAGTTCTTC. It is translated as CASSSSGGDYNEQFF. The chain recombines TRBV7-3 with TRBJ2-1; 7 bases are shared with TRBD2. This CDR3 is built from 15 residues. The ends lost 4 bases at V and 3 bases at J; junction bases unmatched: 6. CDR1 and CDR2 from the germline V gene are SGHTA and FQGTGA.

CDR3 amino acids: CASSQADAGEAGHAKNIQYF. The CDR3, as DNA: TGCGCCAGCAGCCAAGCAGATGCAGGGGAGGCAGGTCATGCCAAAAACATTCAGTACTTC. V and J are TRBV4-1 and TRBJ2-4; D possibly matches TRBD1 or TRBD2 (6 bases each). The V end was cut by 1 base, the J end by 1 base, with 23 bases between. The CDR3 is 20 amino acids. Germline V CDR1 and CDR2: MGHRA, YSYEKL.

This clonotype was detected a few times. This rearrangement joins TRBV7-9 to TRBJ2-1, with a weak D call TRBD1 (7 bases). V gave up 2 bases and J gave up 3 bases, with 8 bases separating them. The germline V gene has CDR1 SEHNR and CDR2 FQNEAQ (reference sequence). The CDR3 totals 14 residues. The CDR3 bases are TGTGCCAGCAGCTTACAGGGGGGCTACAATGAGCAGTTCTTC. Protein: CASSLQGGYNEQFF.

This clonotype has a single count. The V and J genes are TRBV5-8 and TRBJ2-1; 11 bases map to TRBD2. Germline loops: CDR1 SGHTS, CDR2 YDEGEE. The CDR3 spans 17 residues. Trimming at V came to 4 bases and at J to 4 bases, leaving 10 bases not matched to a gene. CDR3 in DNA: TGTGCCAGCAGCCCCACCAAACTAGCGGGAGCTTACAATGAGCAGTTCTTC. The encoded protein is CASSPTKLAGAYNEQFF.

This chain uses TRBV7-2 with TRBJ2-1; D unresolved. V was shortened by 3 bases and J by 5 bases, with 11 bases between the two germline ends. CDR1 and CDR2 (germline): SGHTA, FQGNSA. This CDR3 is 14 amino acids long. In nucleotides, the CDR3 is TGTGCCAGCAGCTTCCCTTATCAGGACAATGAGCAGTTCTTC. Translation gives CASSFPYQDNEQFF.

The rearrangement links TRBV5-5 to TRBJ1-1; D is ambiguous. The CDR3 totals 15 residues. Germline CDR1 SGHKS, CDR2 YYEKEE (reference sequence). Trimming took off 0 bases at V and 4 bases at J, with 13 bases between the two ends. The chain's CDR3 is CASSLARAGFTEAFF. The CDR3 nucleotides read TGTGCCAGCAGCTTGGCGAGGGCGGGGTTCACTGAAGCTTTCTTT.

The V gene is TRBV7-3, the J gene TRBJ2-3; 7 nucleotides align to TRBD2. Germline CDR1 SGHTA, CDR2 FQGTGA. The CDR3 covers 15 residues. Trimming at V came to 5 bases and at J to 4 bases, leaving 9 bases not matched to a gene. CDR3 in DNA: TGTGCCAGCAGCCTGGGACCAGCGGGGCCAGATACGCAGTATTTT. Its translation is CASSLGPAGPDTQYF. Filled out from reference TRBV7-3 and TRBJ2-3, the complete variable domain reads GAGVSQTPSNKVTEKGKYVELRCDPISGHTALYWYRQSLGQGPEFLIYFQGTGAADDSGLPNDRFFAVRPEGSVSTLKIQRTERGDSAVYLCASSLGPAGPDTQYFGPGTRLTVL.

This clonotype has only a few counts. CDR3 loop: CSARAGVFPTDTQYF. DNA of the CDR3: TGCAGTGCTAGAGCGGGGGTATTCCCCACAGATACGCAGTATTTT. The rearrangement links TRBV20-1 to TRBJ2-3, with D possibly matching TRBD2 (6 bases). Germline CDR1 reads DFQATT; CDR2 reads SNEGSKA (reference sequence). V was trimmed by 1 base and J by 2 bases, leaving 13 bases between them. The CDR3 is made up of 15 amino acids.

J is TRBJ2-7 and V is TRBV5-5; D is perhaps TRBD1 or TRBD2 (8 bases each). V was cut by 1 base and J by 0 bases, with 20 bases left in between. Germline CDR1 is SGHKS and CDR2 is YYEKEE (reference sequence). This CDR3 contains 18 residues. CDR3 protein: CASSLLGQAGGPSYEQYF. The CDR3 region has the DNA TGTGCCAGCAGCTTGCTGGGACAGGCGGGAGGACCCTCCTACGAGCAGTACTTC. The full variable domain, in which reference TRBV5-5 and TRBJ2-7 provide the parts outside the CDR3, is DAGVTQSPTHLIKTRGQQVTLRCSPISGHKSVSWYQQVLGQGPQFIFQYYEKEERGRGNFPDRFSARQFPNYSSELNVNALLLGDSALYLCASSLLGQAGGPSYEQYFGPGTRLTVT.

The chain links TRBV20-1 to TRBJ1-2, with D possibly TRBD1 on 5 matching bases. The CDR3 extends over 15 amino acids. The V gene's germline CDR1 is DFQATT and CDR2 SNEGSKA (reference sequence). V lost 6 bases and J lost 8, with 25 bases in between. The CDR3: CSARRGTDYRLGYTF. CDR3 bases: TGCAGTGCCAGGCGGGGCACGGACTATCGGCTGGGCTACACCTTC.

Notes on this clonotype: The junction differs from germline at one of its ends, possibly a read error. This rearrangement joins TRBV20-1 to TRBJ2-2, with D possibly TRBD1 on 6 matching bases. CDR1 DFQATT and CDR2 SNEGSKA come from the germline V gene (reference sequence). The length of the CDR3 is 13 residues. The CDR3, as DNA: TGTAGTGCCCTCGCAGGGGCTTCCGGGGAGCTGTTTTTT. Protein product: CSALAGASGELFF.

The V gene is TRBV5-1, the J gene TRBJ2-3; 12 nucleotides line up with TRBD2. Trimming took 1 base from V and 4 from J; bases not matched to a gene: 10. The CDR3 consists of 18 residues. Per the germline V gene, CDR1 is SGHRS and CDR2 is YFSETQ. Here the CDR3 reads CASSLSLLAGGPSDTQYF. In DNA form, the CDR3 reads TGCGCCAGCAGCTTGAGCTTGCTAGCGGGAGGGCCCTCAGATACGCAGTATTTT.

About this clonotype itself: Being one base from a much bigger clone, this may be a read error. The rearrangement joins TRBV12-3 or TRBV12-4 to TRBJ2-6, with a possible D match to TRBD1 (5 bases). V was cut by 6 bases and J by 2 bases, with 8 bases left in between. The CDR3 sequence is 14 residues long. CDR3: CASSARAGANVLTF. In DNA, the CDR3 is TGTGCCAGCAGCGCCAGGGCTGGGGCCAACGTCCTGACTTTC.